The 28 T cell receptor beta chains listed next were all sequenced from one sample in a study of breast tumors, draining lymph nodes, adjacent tissues. TCRdb redid the calling of the multiplex PCR reads with MiXCR, one entry per CDR3 protein. The sample has about 180,000 distinct CDR3 sequences; roughly a third are singletons. Axillary draining lymph nodes of breast cancer patients supplied the node samples. The sequenced sample was axillary lymph node tissue. The receptor set was obtained from a female donor with breast cancer. Some clones in this sample may be carry-over from other donors' samples.

This rearrangement joins TRBV2 to TRBJ2-7, with 11 bases aligning to TRBD2. The CDR3 covers 14 residues. V shed 10 bases and J 3 bases; nucleotides not matched to a gene: 8. Germline values: CDR1 SNHLY, CDR2 FYNNEI. CDR3 sequence: CANPGSGRVYEQYF. Here the CDR3 DNA reads TGTGCCAACCCCGGTAGCGGGAGGGTCTACGAGCAGTACTTC.

The V and J genes are TRBV2 and TRBJ2-2, with D unresolved. The V and J ends lost 4 bases and 2 bases respectively, with 17 bases between them. CDR1 SNHLY and CDR2 FYNNEI come from the germline V gene. CDR3 length: 17 amino acids. The CDR3 DNA follows: TGTGCCAGCAGTGTCGGATACCCAGATGGAAACACCGGGGAGCTGTTTTTT. It translates to CASSVGYPDGNTGELFF. Full variable domain (outside the CDR3, taken from reference TRBV2 and TRBJ2-2): EPEVTQTPSHQVTQMGQEVILRCVPISNHLYFYWYRQILGQKVEFLVSFYNNEISEKSEIFDDQFSVERPDGSNFTLKIRSTKLEDSAMYFCASSVGYPDGNTGELFFGEGSRLTVL.

The sample holds many counts of this clonotype. This rearrangement joins TRBV4-2 to TRBJ2-3, with 10 bases fitting TRBD2. Germline V gene sequence: CDR1 LGHNA, CDR2 YNFKEQ. This CDR3 spans 19 amino acids. V lost 1 base to trimming and J lost 0 bases; unmatched junction nucleotides: 10. The CDR3 loop reads CASSQAGSSGGYSTDTQYF. For the CDR3, the DNA is TGTGCCAGCAGCCAAGCAGGTTCTAGCGGGGGTTATAGCACAGATACGCAGTATTTT.

This clonotype has a count of ten or more. This sequence joins TRBV18 and TRBJ2-1; D is unclear. The CDR3 runs to 13 residues. Trimming stripped 6 bases from V and 7 bases from J, with 13 bases between. Germline-derived CDR1 and CDR2 are KGHSH and LQKENI. CDR3 region: CASSYHSTNEQFF. Here the CDR3 DNA reads TGTGCCAGCTCCTACCACAGTACGAATGAGCAGTTCTTC.

Regarding this clonotype: Just one base apart from a much larger clone, this may be a read error. The CDR3 loop is CSALGGVEQYF. CDR3 coding DNA: TGCAGTGCTCTGGGGGGGGTGGAGCAGTACTTC. The chain joins TRBV20-1 to TRBJ2-7, with 7 bases that match TRBD2. This CDR3 has 11 residues. J was trimmed by 7 bases and V by 5 bases; bases with no gene match: 5. Germline loops: CDR1 DFQATT, CDR2 SNEGSKA (reference sequence).

This chain connects TRBV2 to TRBJ1-1; the match to TRBD1 covers 7 bases. The ends lost 5 bases at V and 4 bases at J; junction bases unmatched: 4. Germline V gene sequence: CDR1 SNHLY, CDR2 FYNNEI. The CDR3 sequence is 13 residues long. This chain's CDR3 is CASSRQGVTEAFF. Written as DNA, the CDR3 is TGTGCCAGCAGTAGACAGGGAGTCACTGAAGCTTTCTTT.

At least ten counts were recorded for this clonotype. The J gene is TRBJ2-1, the V gene TRBV11-2; D is perhaps TRBD1 (5 bases). The V gene lost 1 base and the J gene lost 1 base, with 11 bases spanning the gap. Germline V gives CDR1 SGHAT, CDR2 FQNNGV. The CDR3 runs 16 residues. For the CDR3, the DNA is TGTGCCAGCAGCTTAGCCCAGGGTCCATCCTACAATGAGCAGTTCTTC. Protein sequence: CASSLAQGPSYNEQFF. Drawing the rest from reference TRBV11-2 and TRBJ2-1, the complete variable domain is EAGVAQSPRYKIIEKRQSVAFWCNPISGHATLYWYQQILGQGPKLLIQFQNNGVVDDSQLPKDRFSAERLKGVDSTLKIQPAKLEDSAVYLCASSLAQGPSYNEQFFGPGTRLTVL.

In this sample, this clonotype turned up many times. The chain is built from TRBV7-3 and TRBJ2-7; D may be TRBD1 (5 bases). V was cut by 5 bases and J by 7 bases, with 15 bases left in between. The CDR3 is 13 residues long. From germline, CDR1 is SGHTA and CDR2 FQGTGA. The CDR3 DNA sequence: TGTGCCAGCAGCAGGCAGGGTAGTACAGAGCAGTACTTC. Protein sequence: CASSRQGSTEQYF. The full variable domain, in which reference TRBV7-3 and TRBJ2-7 provide the parts outside the CDR3, is GAGVSQTPSNKVTEKGKYVELRCDPISGHTALYWYRQSLGQGPEFLIYFQGTGAADDSGLPNDRFFAVRPEGSVSTLKIQRTERGDSAVYLCASSRQGSTEQYFGPGTRLTVT.

This clonotype has just one count. A much larger clone differs by one base, so this may be a read error. The V and J genes are TRBV9 and TRBJ2-7; 9 positions match TRBD1. This CDR3 is 15 amino acids long. V trimming: 4 bases; J trimming: 5 bases; junction bases outside the gene matches: 10. Germline V gives CDR1 SGDLS, CDR2 YYNGEE. CDR3 sequence (DNA): TGTGCCAGCAGCTCCGCCACAGGGGGCTTACACGAGCAGTACTTC. This gives the protein CASSSATGGLHEQYF.

As to this clonotype: A much larger clone lies one base from this, so it may be a read error. The genes are TRBV30 and TRBJ2-7, with no clear D. The germline V gene has CDR1 GTSNPN and CDR2 SVGIG (reference sequence). The CDR3 has 11 residues. In DNA, the CDR3 is TGTGCCTGGAGTGCCCAATACGAGCGGTACTTC. This codes for CAWSAQYERYF.

The chain has TRBV19 and TRBJ1-4; 7 positions match TRBD1. Germline trimming cut 7 bases from V and 2 bases from J; bases unmatched to any gene: 7. Per the germline V gene, CDR1 is LNHDA and CDR2 is SQIVND (reference sequence). CDR3 length equals 15 residues. In DNA, the CDR3 is TGTGCCAGTACTAAGACAGGGTCTACTAATGAAAAACTGTTTTTT. Translation: CASTKTGSTNEKLFF.

This clonotype was seen at least ten times. The chain joins TRBV4-2 to TRBJ1-2; D perhaps matches TRBD1 (6 bases). V was cut by 3 bases and J by 4 bases, with 12 bases left in between. This CDR3 spans 14 amino acids. CDR1 is LGHNA and CDR2 is YNFKEQ in the germline V gene. The CDR3 coding sequence is TGTGCCAGCAGCCAGACAGGCCTGATCTATGGCTACACCTTC. This gives the protein CASSQTGLIYGYTF.

This clonotype was observed at least ten times. The chain recombines TRBV12-3 or TRBV12-4 with TRBJ2-2; D call uncertain. The CDR3 is made up of 12 amino acids. V was pared by 5 bases and J by 6 bases, with 7 bases between. CDR3 loop: CASSLIPGELFF. The CDR3 coding sequence is TGTGCCAGCAGTCTAATCCCCGGGGAGCTGTTTTTT.

The chain carries TRBV6-2 or TRBV6-3 and TRBJ2-5, with no clear D. Germline V gene data show CDR1 as MNHEY and CDR2 as SVGEGT. Trimming took off 8 bases at V and 5 bases at J, with 15 bases between the two ends. The CDR3 contains 13 residues. The DNA of the CDR3 is TGTGCCAGCCTGGGCCCGCTTCAGGAGACCCAGTACTTC. It codes for CASLGPLQETQYF.

There are many counts of this clonotype. The chain links TRBV11-2 to TRBJ1-6; 9 bases map to TRBD1. Germline V CDR1 and CDR2: SGHAT, FQNNGV. CDR3 length: 15 amino acids. The V gene end was trimmed by 6 bases and the J gene end by 7 bases; junction bases not matched to a gene: 7. CDR3: CASSSLGTGNSPLHF. The DNA for the CDR3 is TGTGCCAGCAGTTCCCTCGGGACAGGGAATTCACCCCTCCACTTT.

As concerns this clonotype: With a much larger clone just one base away, this may be a read error. The chain has TRBV9 and TRBJ2-3; 9 bases align to TRBD2. This CDR3 spans 17 amino acids. Germline CDR1 SGDLS, CDR2 YYNGEE. In DNA form, the CDR3 reads TGTGCCAGCAGCCCGTCTCGACTAGCGGAATACACAGATACGCTGTATTTT. Residues: CASSPSRLAEYTDTLYF.

This clonotype was counted many times. The chain carries TRBV13 and TRBJ1-2; no reliable D call. The CDR3 contains 11 residues. Trimming shortened V by 6 bases and J by 4 bases, and 6 bases separated the two germline ends. Per germline, CDR1 PRHDT and CDR2 FYEKMQ (reference sequence). The CDR3 DNA is TGTGCCAGCAGTGAAACCTATGGCTACACCTTC. Its translation is CASSETYGYTF. The entire variable domain, with the rest obtained from reference TRBV13 and TRBJ1-2, is as follows: AAGVIQSPRHLIKEKRETATLKCYPIPRHDTVYWYQQGPGQDPQFLISFYEKMQSDKGSIPDRFSAQQFSDYHSELNMSSLELGDSALYFCASSETYGYTFGSGTRLTVV.

V and J are TRBV25-1 and TRBJ2-1; D is perhaps TRBD2 (5 bases). Germline V lookup: CDR1 MGHDK, CDR2 SYGVNS. The CDR3 contains 15 residues. The germline V and J ends were trimmed by 5 bases and 3 bases, with 14 bases remaining between them. CDR3 region: CASSLLEGVYNEQFF. The CDR3 DNA sequence: TGTGCCAGCAGTTTACTAGAAGGTGTCTACAATGAGCAGTTCTTC.

On this clonotype itself: One end of the junction does not line up with germline, which may come from a read error. This chain connects TRBV27 to TRBJ2-1; TRBD1 matches 8 bases. The CDR3 has 13 amino acids. CDR1 is MNHEY, CDR2 SMNVEV, per germline (reference sequence). The CDR3 nucleotides are TGTGCCGGCAGAGGACAGGGCTTCAATGAGCAGTTCTTC. Its translation: CAGRGQGFNEQFF.

This clonotype was seen ten or more times. The CDR3 protein is CAALNTGELFF. The CDR3 bases are TGTGCCGCACTAAACACCGGGGAGCTGTTTTTT. The chain uses TRBV6-6 and TRBJ2-2; D gene ambiguous. The CDR3 has 11 amino acids. Trimming removed 11 bases from V and 2 bases from J, with 6 bases in between. Per the germline V gene, CDR1 is MNHNY and CDR2 is SVGAGI (reference sequence).

The table lists this clonotype with many counts. The rearrangement uses TRBV5-4 and TRBJ2-3, with 7 bases matching TRBD2. The CDR3 length is 17 residues. The germline V gene encodes CDR1 SGHNT and CDR2 YYREEE (reference sequence). J gave up 3 bases and V 3 bases, and 13 bases lay outside the gene matches. The CDR3 here is CASSSRGRGGLTDTQYF. The CDR3 DNA reads TGTGCCAGCAGCTCCCGGGGGAGGGGAGGGCTGACAGATACGCAGTATTTT.

There are many counts of this clonotype. The V gene is TRBV11-2, the J gene TRBJ2-3; 14 bases are shared with TRBD2. The germline V gene has CDR1 SGHAT and CDR2 FQNNGV. The V and J ends lost 5 bases and 2 bases, in that order; junction bases with no gene match: 6. This CDR3 has 17 amino acids. CDR3 nucleotides: TGTGCCAGCAGCACACGGACTAGCGGGGGGAACACAGATACGCAGTATTTT. Translating gives CASSTRTSGGNTDTQYF.

As to this clonotype: Possible read error: a much larger clone is one base away. The rearrangement links TRBV5-4 to TRBJ2-1; D assignment may be TRBD1 or TRBD2 (6 bases each). The CDR3 runs 13 residues. CDR1 and CDR2 from the germline V gene are SGHNT and YYREEE (reference sequence). The V and J ends lost 7 bases and 7 bases respectively, with 15 bases between them. The CDR3 is CASGLRGANEQFF. In nucleotides, the CDR3 is TGTGCCAGCGGGCTGAGGGGGGCTAATGAGCAGTTCTTC.

This clonotype came up many times. The chain joins TRBV7-3 to TRBJ2-1; TRBD2 aligns across 12 bases. The ends lost 5 bases at V and 1 base at J; junction bases unmatched: 12. The CDR3 is 19 residues long. The germline gives CDR1 SGHTA, CDR2 FQGTGA. DNA for the CDR3: TGTGCCAGCAGCCCTAACCGCGCCGGGACTAGCGGGTCCTACAATGAGCAGTTCTTC. It specifies CASSPNRAGTSGSYNEQFF. The variable domain in full, completed from reference TRBV7-3 and TRBJ2-1, reads GAGVSQTPSNKVTEKGKYVELRCDPISGHTALYWYRQSLGQGPEFLIYFQGTGAADDSGLPNDRFFAVRPEGSVSTLKIQRTERGDSAVYLCASSPNRAGTSGSYNEQFFGPGTRLTVL.

This clonotype was seen at least ten times. This chain joins TRBV18 and TRBJ2-5; D call uncertain. Germline CDR1 KGHSH, CDR2 LQKENI. The CDR3 is made up of 11 amino acids. V was pared by 2 bases and J by 4 bases, with 2 bases between. The CDR3: CASSPTETQYF. CDR3 DNA: TGTGCCAGCTCACCAACAGAGACCCAGTACTTC.

On this clonotype itself: At one of its ends the junction is not consistent with the germline gene, which may arise from a read error. This chain uses TRBV19 with TRBJ1-3; 7 nucleotides line up with TRBD1. The CDR3 extends over 15 amino acids. Germline values: CDR1 LNHDA, CDR2 SQIVND (reference sequence). The DNA of the CDR3 is TGTGCCTGTAGTATAGAACGACAGGGTATCCACACCATATATTTT. It codes for CACSIERQGIHTIYF. The full variable domain, in which reference TRBV19 and TRBJ1-3 provide the parts outside the CDR3, is DGGITQSPKYLFRKEGQNVTLSCEQNLNHDAMYWYRQDPGQGLRLIYYSQIVNDFQKGDIAEGYSVSREKKESFPLTVTSAQKNPTAFYLCACSIERQGIHTIYFGEGSWLTVV.

The V and J genes are TRBV12-3 or TRBV12-4 and TRBJ2-7; tentative D call: TRBD2 (5 bases). The V end lost 3 bases, the J end lost 4 bases, and 19 bases lay between the germline ends. The CDR3 extends over 16 amino acids. CDR3 amino acids: CASSFFGERTRYEQYF. For the CDR3, the DNA is TGTGCCAGCAGTTTCTTCGGGGAGCGAACCAGGTACGAGCAGTACTTC.

V usage is TRBV24-1 and J usage is TRBJ1-5; tentatively, D is TRBD1 (5 bases). Germline V gene data show CDR1 as KGHDR and CDR2 as SFDVKD. Deletions cut 6 bases from V and 6 bases from J, with 11 bases between. The length of the CDR3 is 13 residues. CDR3 sequence: CATSSGFGQPQHF. The DNA for the CDR3 is TGTGCCACCAGTTCAGGGTTCGGTCAGCCCCAGCATTTT.